This T cell receptor (beta chain) was retrieved from a study of blood T cells in healthy people across ages. This clonotype showed up many times. Primed by a sample-barcoded 5' primer and a J-beta primer mix, a second PCR proceeded for about 6 to 12 cycles. TCRdb reprocessed the 5' RACE reads with MiXCR, giving one entry per CDR3 protein. The sample gives about 1.6 million distinct CDR3 sequences, roughly 32% of which show up once; approximately 10% is in the top ten. Sequenced: blood. This TCR was recovered from a woman aged 25 to 45 in good health.

The CDR3: CSVEEKQGQQYF. CDR3 nucleotide sequence: TGCAGCGTTGAAGAGAAACAGGGACAGCAGTACTTC. The chain joins TRBV29-1 to TRBJ2-7; the D gene is possibly TRBD1 (6 bases). CDR1 and CDR2 from the germline V gene are SQVTM and ANQGSEA. This CDR3 is built from 12 residues. V was pared by 0 bases and J by 8 bases, with 11 bases between.